This record concerns one TCR beta chain sequence. The data were taken from a study of blood T cell repertoires in COVID-19. Data came from immunoSEQ multiplex PCR; TCRdb stores just in-frame clones and leaves some out. The sample lists about 230,000 clones; nearly 90% were seen once. Germline values: CDR1 SGHRS, CDR2 YFSETQ. CDR3 length equals 14 residues. V shed 4 bases and J shed 3 bases, with 14 bases lying between them. The sequenced sample consisted of PBMCs or T cells enriched from blood (not recorded which). The chain recombines TRBV5-1 with TRBJ2-7, with TRBD1 as a possible D gene (6 bases). This clonotype was sampled from a woman in her 30s with acute COVID-19. CDR3 nucleotide sequence: TGCGCCAGCAGCCACGGGACACGAAACTACGAGCAGTACTTC. Protein: CASSHGTRNYEQYF.